This note documents a single T cell receptor beta chain sequence. CDR1 and CDR2 from the germline V gene are MNHEY and SMNVEV (reference sequence). The CDR3 runs 16 residues. The V segment lost 5 bases and the J segment 5 bases; nucleotides outside the gene matches: 13. The whole isolated RNA underwent reverse transcription, so sequencing captured expressed TCRB transcripts. Libraries were prepared by immunoSEQ multiplex PCR; TCRdb keeps only in-frame clonotypes and omits some of them. The table shows about 350,000 clones, with around a fifth occurring only once. The sample is drawn from a study of beta chain features in type 1 diabetes. Across the study: In age, gender and cell yields, patients were similar to healthy donors.

Without exception, sorted populations had purity beyond 95%. The sequence derives from a woman aged 18 to 35 in good health. Specimen: naive CD4+ T cells from blood. The chain employs TRBV27 and TRBJ2-5; 8 bases map to TRBD1. CDR3 sequence: CASSRLAQGDFETQYF. The CDR3 DNA reads as TGTGCCAGCAGTCGCCTTGCACAGGGGGATTTTGAGACCCAGTACTTC.